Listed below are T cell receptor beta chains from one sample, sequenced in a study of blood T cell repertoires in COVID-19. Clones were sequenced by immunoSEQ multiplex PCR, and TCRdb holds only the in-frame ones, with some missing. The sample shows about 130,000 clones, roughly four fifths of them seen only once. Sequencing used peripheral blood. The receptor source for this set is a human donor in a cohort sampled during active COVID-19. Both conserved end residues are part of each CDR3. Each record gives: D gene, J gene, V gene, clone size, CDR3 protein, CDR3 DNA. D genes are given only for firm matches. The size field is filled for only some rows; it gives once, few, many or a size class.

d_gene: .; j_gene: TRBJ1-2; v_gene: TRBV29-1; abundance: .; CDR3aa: CSVPLPGTPYGYTF; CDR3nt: TGCAGCGTTCCCCTGCCCGGGACACCATATGGCTACACCTTC
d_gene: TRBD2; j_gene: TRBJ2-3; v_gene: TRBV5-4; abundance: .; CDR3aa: CASSSGTSGGAFVYDTQYF; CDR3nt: TGTGCCAGCAGCAGCGGGACTAGCGGGGGGGCCTTCGTTTACGATACGCAGTATTTT
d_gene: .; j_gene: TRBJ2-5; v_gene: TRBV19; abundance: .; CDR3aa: CASSITRTQETQYF; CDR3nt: TGTGCCAGTAGTATAACTAGGACTCAAGAGACCCAGTACTTC
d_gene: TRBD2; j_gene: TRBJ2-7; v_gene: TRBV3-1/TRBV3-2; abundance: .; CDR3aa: CASSQRGTKGEQYF; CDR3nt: TGTGCCAGCAGCCAGCGGGGGACCAAGGGGGAGCAGTACTTC
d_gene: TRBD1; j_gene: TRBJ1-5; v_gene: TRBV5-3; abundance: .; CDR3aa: CARSLYRGHQPQHF; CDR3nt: TGTGCCAGAAGCTTGTACAGGGGTCATCAGCCCCAGCATTTT
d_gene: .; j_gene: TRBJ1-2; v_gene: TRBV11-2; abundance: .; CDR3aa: CAVRGGRGYGYTF; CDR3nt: TGTGCCGTGAGGGGGGGCAGGGGCTATGGCTACACCTTC
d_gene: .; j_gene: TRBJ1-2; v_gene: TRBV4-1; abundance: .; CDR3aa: CASSQEEHPYGYTF; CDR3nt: TGCGCCAGCAGCCAAGAAGAACACCCCTATGGCTACACCTTC
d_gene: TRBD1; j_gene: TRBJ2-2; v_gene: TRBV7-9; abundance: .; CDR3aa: CASRFGQGNTGELFF; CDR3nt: TGTGCCAGCCGTTTCGGACAGGGGAACACCGGGGAGCTGTTTTTT
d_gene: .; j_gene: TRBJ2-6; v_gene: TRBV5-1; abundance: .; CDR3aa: CASAYPLAGANVLTF; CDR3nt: TGCGCCAGCGCCTACCCATTAGCTGGGGCCAACGTCCTGACTTTC
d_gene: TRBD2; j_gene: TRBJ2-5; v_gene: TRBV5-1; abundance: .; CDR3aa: CASSEGLAGGLTQETQYF; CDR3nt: TGCGCCAGCAGCGAAGGACTAGCGGGGGGCCTAACCCAAGAGACCCAGTACTTC
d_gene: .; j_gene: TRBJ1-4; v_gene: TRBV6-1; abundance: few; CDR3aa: CASSEAQGFEKLFF; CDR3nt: TGTGCCAGCAGTGAAGCGCAGGGGTTTGAAAAACTGTTTTTT
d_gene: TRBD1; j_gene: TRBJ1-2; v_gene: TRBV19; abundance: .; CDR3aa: CASSTRQGANYGYTF; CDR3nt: TGTGCCAGTAGTACCCGACAGGGTGCGAACTATGGCTACACCTTC
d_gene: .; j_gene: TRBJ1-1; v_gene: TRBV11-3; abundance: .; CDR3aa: CASSLRSDTEAFF; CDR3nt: TGTGCCAGCAGCTTACGGTCGGACACTGAAGCTTTCTTT
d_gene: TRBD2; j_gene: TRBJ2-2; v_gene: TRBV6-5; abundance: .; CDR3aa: CASRGLAGSGELFF; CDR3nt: TGTGCCAGCAGGGGACTAGCGGGGTCCGGGGAGCTGTTTTTT
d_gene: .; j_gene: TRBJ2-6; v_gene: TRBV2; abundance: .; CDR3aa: CASSEARKGLSSGANVLTF; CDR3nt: TGTGCCAGCAGTGAAGCAAGGAAGGGACTTTCTTCTGGGGCCAACGTCCTGACTTTC
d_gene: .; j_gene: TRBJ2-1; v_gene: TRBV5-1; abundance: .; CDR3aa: CASRFIRAGPPSEQFF; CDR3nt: TGCGCCAGCAGGTTTATCCGGGCGGGGCCGCCCTCCGAGCAGTTCTTC
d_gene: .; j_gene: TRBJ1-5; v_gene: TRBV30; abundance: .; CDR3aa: CAWNSGGGQPQHF; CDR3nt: TGTGCCTGGAATTCGGGGGGCGGACAGCCCCAGCATTTT
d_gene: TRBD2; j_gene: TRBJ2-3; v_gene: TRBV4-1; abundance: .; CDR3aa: CASSQDPAGGTDTQYF; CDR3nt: TGCGCCAGCAGCCAAGATCCAGCGGGGGGAACAGATACGCAGTATTTT
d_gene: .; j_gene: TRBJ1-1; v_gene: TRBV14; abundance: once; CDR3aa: CASSRGGRTEAFF; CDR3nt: TGTGCCAGCAGCCGGGGAGGGCGTACTGAAGCTTTCTTT
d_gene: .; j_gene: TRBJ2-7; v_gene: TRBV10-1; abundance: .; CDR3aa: CASSEDGSSYEQYF; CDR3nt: TGCGCCAGCAGTGAGGACGGGAGCTCCTACGAGCAGTACTTC
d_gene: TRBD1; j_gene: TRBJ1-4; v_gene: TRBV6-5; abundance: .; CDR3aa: CASRKGQGGREKLFF; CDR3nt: TGTGCCAGCAGAAAGGGACAGGGAGGTCGGGAAAAACTGTTTTTT
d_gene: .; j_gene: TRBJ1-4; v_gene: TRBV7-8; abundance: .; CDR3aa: CASSPGQFRSVGLFF; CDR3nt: TGTGCCAGCAGCCCCGGACAGTTTCGCTCAGTGGGGCTGTTTTTT
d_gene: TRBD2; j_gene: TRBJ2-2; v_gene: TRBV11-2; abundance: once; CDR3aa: CASRSLAGGPRVTGELFF; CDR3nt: TGTGCCAGCAGGTCACTAGCGGGGGGGCCTAGAGTCACCGGGGAGCTGTTTTTT
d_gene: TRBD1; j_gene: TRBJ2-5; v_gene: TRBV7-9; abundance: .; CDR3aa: CASRSSGGRETQYF; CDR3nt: TGTGCCTCCCGGTCCTCAGGGGGACGCGAGACCCAGTACTTC
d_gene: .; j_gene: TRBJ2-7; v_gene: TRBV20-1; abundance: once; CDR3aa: CSARIAYEQYF; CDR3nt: TGCAGTGCTAGGATAGCCTACGAGCAGTACTTC
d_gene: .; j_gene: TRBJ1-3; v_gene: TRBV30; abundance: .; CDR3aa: CAYDRSSGNTIYF; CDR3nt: TGTGCCTACGACAGGTCTTCAGGAAACACCATATATTTT
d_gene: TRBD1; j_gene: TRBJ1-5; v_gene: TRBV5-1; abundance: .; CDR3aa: CASSLGDRGSGQPQHF; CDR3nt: TGCGCCAGCAGCTTGGGGGACAGGGGGTCAGGACAGCCCCAGCATTTT
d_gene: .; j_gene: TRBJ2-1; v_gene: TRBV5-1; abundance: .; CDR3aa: CASSLDQGSYNEQFF; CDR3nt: TGCGCCAGCAGCTTGGATCAGGGTTCCTACAATGAGCAGTTCTTC
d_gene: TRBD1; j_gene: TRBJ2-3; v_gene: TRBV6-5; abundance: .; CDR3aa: CATTGTDGTDTQYF; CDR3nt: TGTGCCACTACGGGGACAGACGGGACAGATACGCAGTATTTT
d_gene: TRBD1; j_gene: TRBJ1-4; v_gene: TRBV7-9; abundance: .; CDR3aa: CASSLEGTGNSNEKLFF; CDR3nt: TGTGCCAGCAGCTTAGAGGGGACAGGGAACTCTAATGAAAAACTGTTTTTT
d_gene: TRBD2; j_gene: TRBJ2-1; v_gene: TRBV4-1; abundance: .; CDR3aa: CASSNPTGLAFRNEQFF; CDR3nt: TGCGCCAGCAGCAACCCTACGGGACTAGCGTTTAGGAATGAGCAGTTCTTC
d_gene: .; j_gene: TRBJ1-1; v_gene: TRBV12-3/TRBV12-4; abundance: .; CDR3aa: CASSFAGNTEAFF; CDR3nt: TGTGCCAGCAGTTTTGCAGGGAACACTGAAGCTTTCTTT